This T cell receptor (beta chain) was identified during a study of human T cells and chemical hapten exposure. MiXCR, run by TCRdb on the RACE reads, gives a single entry per CDR3 protein. The sample has 150,000 to 200,000 distinct CDR3 sequences, around 30% seen once. The germline V gene has CDR1 MDHEN and CDR2 SYDVKM. CDR3 length: 13 amino acids. The V end lost 11 bases, the J end lost 1 base, and 11 bases lay between the germline ends. This clonotype was detected only a few times. Regarding time point: pre-sensitization, week 0. Treatment of the sample: therapeutic diphenylcyclopropenone sensitization with weekly scalp DPC.

The input for sequencing was whole blood, taken in connection with sensitization to the hapten diphenylcyclopropenone (DPC). V usage is TRBV28 and J usage is TRBJ2-2, with D uncertain. The TCR was taken from a woman younger than 45 with alopecia areata. Some clones in this sample may be carry-over from other donors' samples. In nucleotides, the CDR3 is TGTGCCCGTGAGGAAGTGAACACCGGGGAGCTGTTTTTT. This translates into CAREEVNTGELFF. Variable domain in full (rest from reference TRBV28 and TRBJ2-2): DVKVTQSSRYLVKRTGEKVFLECVQDMDHENMFWYRQDPGLGLRLIYFSYDVKMKEKGDIPEGYSVSREKKERFSLILESASTNQTSMYLCAREEVNTGELFFGEGSRLTVL.